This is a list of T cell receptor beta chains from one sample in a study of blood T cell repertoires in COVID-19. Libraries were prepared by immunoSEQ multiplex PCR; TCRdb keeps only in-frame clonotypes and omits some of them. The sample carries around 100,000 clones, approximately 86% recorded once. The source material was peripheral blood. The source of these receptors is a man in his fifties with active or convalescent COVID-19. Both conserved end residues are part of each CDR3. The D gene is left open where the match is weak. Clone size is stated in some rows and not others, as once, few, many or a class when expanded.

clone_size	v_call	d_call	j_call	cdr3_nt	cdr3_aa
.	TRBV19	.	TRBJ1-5	TGTGCCAGTAGCGTAACAGGGCTTCAGCCCCAGCATTTT	CASSVTGLQPQHF
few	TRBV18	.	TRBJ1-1	TGTGCCACCACACGAAACGGGGCGGGGGACACTGAAGCTTTCTTT	CATTRNGAGDTEAFF
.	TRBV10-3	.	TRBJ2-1	TGTGCCATCAGTGAGTCGGGCGGGGGCACCTACAATGAGCAGTTCTTC	CAISESGGGTYNEQFF
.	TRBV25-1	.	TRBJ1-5	TGTGCCAGCAGTGAATTGGGGGGAAATCAGCCCCAGCATTTT	CASSELGGNQPQHF
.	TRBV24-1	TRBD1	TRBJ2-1	TGTGCCACCAGTGTCCCTGGGACAGGGGAAAATGAGCAGTTCTTC	CATSVPGTGENEQFF
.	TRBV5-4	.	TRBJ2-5	TGTGCCAGCAGCTTGAGACTTCAAGAGACCCAGTACTTC	CASSLRLQETQYF
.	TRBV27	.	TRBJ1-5	.	CASSSSTGIGNQPQHF
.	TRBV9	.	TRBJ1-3	TGTGCCAGCAGCCCATCGACAAGAGAAAACACCATATATTTT	CASSPSTRENTIYF
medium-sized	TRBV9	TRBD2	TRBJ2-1	TGTGCCAGCAGCCCGATAGCGGGATTCGACAATGAGCAGTTCTTC	CASSPIAGFDNEQFF
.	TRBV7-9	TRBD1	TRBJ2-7	TGTGCCAGCAGCCCTGACAGGGCTGTCATGGAGCAGTACTTC	CASSPDRAVMEQYF
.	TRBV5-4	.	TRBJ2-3	TGTGCCAGCAGCTTGGCCGCGGCTACAGATACGCAGTATTTT	CASSLAAATDTQYF
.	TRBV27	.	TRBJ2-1	TGTGCCAGCGGAGTTTTCGCCTCCTACAATGAGCAGTTCTTC	CASGVFASYNEQFF
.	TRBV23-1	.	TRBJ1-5	TGCGCCAGCAGTCAATCGGCGGATCAGCCCCAGCATTTT	CASSQSADQPQHF
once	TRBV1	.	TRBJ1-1	TGCACCAGCAGCCAAGACCGTTCTCGGAACACTGAAGCTTTCTTT	CTSSQDRSRNTEAFF
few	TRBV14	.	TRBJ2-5	TGTGCCAGCAGCCAAGTTTACGGGGCTAGCGTATCAGAGACCCAGTACTTC	CASSQVYGASVSETQYF
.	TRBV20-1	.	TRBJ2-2	TGCAGTGCTAGTTCCTCGTTCGGGGAGCTGTTTTTT	CSASSSFGELFF
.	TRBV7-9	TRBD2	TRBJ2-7	TGTGCCAGCAGCTCGAGGGGTGCGGGAGAGTACGAGCAGTACTTC	CASSSRGAGEYEQYF
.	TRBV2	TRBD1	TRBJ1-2	TGTGCCAGCAGCACTTCTGGGACAGGCTATGGCTACACCTTC	CASSTSGTGYGYTF
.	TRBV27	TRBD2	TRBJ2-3	TGTGCCAGCAGTTCCACGACTAGCGGCACAGATACGCAGTATTTT	CASSSTTSGTDTQYF
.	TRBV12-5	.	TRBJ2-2	TGTGCTAGTGGTATATATCTTAACACCGGGGAGCTGTTTTTT	CASGIYLNTGELFF
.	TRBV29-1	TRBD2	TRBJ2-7	TGCAGCGTTGATACTAGCGGGAGCTCCTACGAGCAGTACTTC	CSVDTSGSSYEQYF
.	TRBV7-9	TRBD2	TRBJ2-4	TGTGCCAGCAGCGGGAGTGGTTCAGCGGGAGGGAACATTCAGTACTTC	CASSGSGSAGGNIQYF
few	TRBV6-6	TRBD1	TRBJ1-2	TGTGCCAGCAAAAAGGACAGGGGGCATAACTATGGCTACACCTTC	CASKKDRGHNYGYTF
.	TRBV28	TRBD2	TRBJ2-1	TGTGCCAGCAGTCCCCGGGGGGACGGGAGAAATGAGCAGTTCTTC	CASSPRGDGRNEQFF
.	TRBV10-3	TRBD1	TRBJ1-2	TGTGCCATCACCCAATTTGGGACAGGGTCTAACTATGGCTACACCTTC	CAITQFGTGSNYGYTF
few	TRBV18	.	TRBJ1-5	TGTGCCAGCTCAGGCCCCAATCAGCCCCAGCATTTT	CASSGPNQPQHF
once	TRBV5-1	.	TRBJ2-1	TGCGCCAGCAAAGCGAACAATGAGCAGTTCTTC	CASKANNEQFF
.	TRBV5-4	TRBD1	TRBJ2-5	TGTGCCAGCAGCCAACGACAGGGGGTCGGGGAGACCCAGTACTTC	CASSQRQGVGETQYF
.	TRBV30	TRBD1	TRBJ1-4	TGTGCCTGGAGTGTAACGGACAGGGTCCCAACTAATGAAAAACTGTTTTTT	CAWSVTDRVPTNEKLFF
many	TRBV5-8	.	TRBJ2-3	TGTGCCAGCAGCTTGCGACAGATAGGCACAGATACGCAGTATTTT	CASSLRQIGTDTQYF
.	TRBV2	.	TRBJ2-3	TGTGCCAGCAGTGACGGGAGCACAGATACGCAGTATTTT	CASSDGSTDTQYF
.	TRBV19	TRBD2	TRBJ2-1	TGTGCCAGTAGTATGGGTGGCACGGGAGGGAAGTATGAGCAGTTCTTC	CASSMGGTGGKYEQFF
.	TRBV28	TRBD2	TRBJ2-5	TGTGCCAGCAGTAGCGGGGCTAGCGGGAAAGAGACCCAGTACTTC	CASSSGASGKETQYF
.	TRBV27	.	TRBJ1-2	TGTGCCAGCAGTTTAAGCAGGGTCGGCGGCTACACCTTC	CASSLSRVGGYTF
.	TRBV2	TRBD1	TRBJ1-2	TGTGCCAGCAGGACAGGGAAGGCTAACTATGGCTACACCTTC	CASRTGKANYGYTF
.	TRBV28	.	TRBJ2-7	TGTGCCAGCAGTCGACAGGTCGTCTACGAGCAGTACTTC	CASSRQVVYEQYF
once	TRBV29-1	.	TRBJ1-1	TGCAGCGTTGAAGAGGGTTGGCAGCGTGAAGCTTTCTTT	CSVEEGWQREAFF
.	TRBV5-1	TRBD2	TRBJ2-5	TGCGCCAGCAGCTTGGGAGGCGGGGGAAGAGAGACCCAGTACTTC	CASSLGGGGRETQYF
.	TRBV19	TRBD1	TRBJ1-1	TGTGCCAGTAGTACGACAGGGGGCTCTGGTGAAGCTTTCTTT	CASSTTGGSGEAFF
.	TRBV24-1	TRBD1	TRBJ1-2	TGTGCCACCAGTGATCAGGGGGCGACCTATGGCTACACCTTC	CATSDQGATYGYTF